This TCR beta chain appears in the sequencing data of a study of shared clonotypes between healthy human individuals. Adult Caucasians living in Nashville, Tennessee made up all of the donors. Several immunoSEQ 96-well plates shared each subset's DNA, each plate a replicate. Replicate PCRs were loaded with around 0.3 ug DNA from unsorted PBMC, some 30,000 T cell genomes. Profiled with immunoSEQ multiplex PCR; TCRdb holds only in-frame clones, not every one. Among a few hundred thousand clones, approximately 80% were seen once, and the ten largest hold more than 10%. The CDR3 runs to 18 residues. V was clipped by 2 bases and J by 5 bases, with 22 bases between them. Looked up from germline, CDR1 is SGHTA and CDR2 is FQGNSA.

The clonotype was recovered from a woman aged 40 to 50 in good health. Some clones in this sample may be carry-over from other donors' samples. The chain uses TRBV7-2 and TRBJ2-4, with D possibly matching TRBD1 (6 bases). The sequenced material came from PBMCs. The CDR3 loop reads CASSLRGIGGAGQNIQYF. The CDR3 DNA sequence: TGTGCCAGCAGCTTAAGGGGGATTGGGGGCGCGGGCCAAAACATTCAGTACTTC.